Each of the 23 T cell receptor beta chains below was sequenced from the same sample in a study of blood T cells in healthy people across ages (dated by TCRdb to the mid-2010s). Library creation used 5' RACE. Sequencing instrument: Illumina HiSeq 2500. The second PCR ran for roughly 7 to 12 cycles and used a J-beta primer mix along with a sample-barcoded 5' primer. TCRdb reprocessed the public reads (quality trimming at Q25 with fastp, clone calling with MiXCR) and kept in-frame beta chains. Each entry merges the rows of one CDR3 protein and shows their most common DNA and genes. Here the sample has 1,300,000 or so distinct CDR3 sequences; approximately 60% occur a single time. The leading ten clones occupy 5% to 7% of the sample. Sequencing used blood. The receptors derive from a man between 18 and 35 years old in good health.

This clonotype occurred a few times. V usage is TRBV11-2 and J usage is TRBJ2-3; D call uncertain. The CDR3 sequence is 13 residues long. CDR1 and CDR2 (germline): SGHAT, FQNNGV. Trimming pared 3 bases from V and 4 bases from J, leaving 8 bases between. The CDR3 protein is CASSFRRADTQYF. For the CDR3, the DNA is TGTGCCAGCAGCTTCCGTCGCGCAGATACGCAGTATTTT.

The chain couples TRBV5-1 to TRBJ2-5; D possibly corresponds to TRBD1 (6 bases). Trimming took 0 bases from V and 3 from J, leaving 12 bases between them. The length of the CDR3 is 15 residues. Germline lookup yields CDR1 SGHRS and CDR2 YFSETQ. The CDR3 loop is CASSLEEPGEETQYF. DNA of the CDR3: TGCGCCAGCAGCTTGGAAGAGCCAGGGGAAGAGACCCAGTACTTC.

The chain is built from TRBV20-1 and TRBJ1-5; D ambiguous. Trimming took 4 bases from V and 2 from J, leaving 6 bases between them. Looked up from germline, CDR1 is DFQATT and CDR2 is SNEGSKA (reference sequence). The CDR3 runs to 12 residues. The CDR3 DNA is TGCAGTGCTACTTTGGGCAATCAGCCCCAGCATTTT. This encodes CSATLGNQPQHF.

This chain uses TRBV7-8 with TRBJ2-3; 7 nucleotides line up with TRBD2. V shed 2 bases and J 5 bases; nucleotides not matched to a gene: 7. This CDR3 has 15 residues. Germline-derived CDR1 and CDR2 are SGHVS and FQNEAQ. The CDR3 DNA reads TGTGCCAGCAGCTTAAATGGAGGCGGGAGAGATACGCAGTATTTT. It is translated as CASSLNGGGRDTQYF.

V gene TRBV5-1 combines with J gene TRBJ2-4, with a tentative D call TRBD1 (5 bases). The CDR3 runs 15 residues. Germline V gene lookup returns CDR1 SGHRS and CDR2 YFSETQ. V was shortened by 4 bases and J by 0 bases, with 11 bases between the two germline ends. The chain's CDR3 is CASSPWGGAKNIQYF. In DNA, the CDR3 is TGCGCCAGCAGCCCGTGGGGCGGAGCCAAAAACATTCAGTACTTC.

V is TRBV29-1 and J is TRBJ2-4, with D perhaps TRBD2 (6 bases). The end of the DNA aligns better with TRBJ2-7, so the J call may be wrong. CDR3 length: 10 residues. Germline V gives CDR1 SQVTM, CDR2 ANQGSEA. The CDR3: CSGLGYEQYF. CDR3 DNA: TGCAGCGGACTAGGCTACGAGCAGTACTTC.

Points on this clonotype: The junction departs from the called germline gene at one end, perhaps through a read error. J is TRBJ1-4 and V is TRBV9, with D possibly matching TRBD1 (6 bases). This CDR3 comprises 14 residues. The germline V gene encodes CDR1 SGDLS and CDR2 YYNGEE. CDR3 sequence reads: CVSSGGGIQEKLFF. CDR3 nucleotide sequence: TGTGTCAGCAGCGGGGGCGGGATACAAGAAAAACTGTTTTTT. The full variable domain, in which reference TRBV9 and TRBJ1-4 provide the parts outside the CDR3, is DSGVTQTPKHLITATGQRVTLRCSPRSGDLSVYWYQQSLDQGLQFLIQYYNGEERAKGNILERFSAQQFPDLHSELNLSSLELGDSALYFCVSSGGGIQEKLFFGSGTQLSVL.

This clonotype was found a few times. CDR3 sequence: CASSYPGREDEQYF. The CDR3 bases are TGTGCCAGCAGCTACCCGGGGAGGGAAGACGAGCAGTACTTC. The chain carries TRBV6-5 and TRBJ2-7, with TRBD2 identical over 7 bases. V was pared by 6 bases and J by 5 bases, with 10 bases of the junction left unmatched. The CDR3 runs 14 residues. Germline CDR1 MNHEY, CDR2 SVGAGI.

The gene calls are TRBV6-1 and TRBJ2-7; 8 nucleotides agree with TRBD2. Germline V gives CDR1 MNHNS, CDR2 SASEGT. The CDR3 covers 16 residues. With 1 base clipped from V and 2 bases from J, the junction kept 7 bases outside the gene matches. This CDR3 is CASSEEGRTSPYEQYF. The CDR3 nucleotides are TGTGCCAGCAGTGAAGAAGGGAGGACTAGCCCCTACGAGCAGTACTTC.

This clonotype has more than one count but fewer than ten. The V call is TRBV6-5, the J call TRBJ2-7, with 10 bases lining up with TRBD2. CDR3 length: 15 amino acids. Per the germline V gene, CDR1 is MNHEY and CDR2 is SVGAGI. With 6 bases clipped from V and 1 base from J, the junction kept 6 bases outside the gene matches. CDR3 nucleotide sequence: TGTGCCAGCAGATCCGGACTAGCGGTTTCCTACGAGCAGTACTTC. Its protein is CASRSGLAVSYEQYF.

The rearrangement joins TRBV7-9 to TRBJ1-4, with no clear D. V was clipped by 3 bases and J by 0 bases, with 20 bases between them. This CDR3 comprises 19 residues. Germline V CDR1 and CDR2: SEHNR, FQNEAQ (reference sequence). CDR3 nucleotide sequence: TGTGCCAGCAGCTTCGCAACCGGACCTACATTTGCAACTAATGAAAAACTGTTTTTT. This translates into CASSFATGPTFATNEKLFF.

This CDR3 reads CASSLRGQGALYEQYF. As DNA, the CDR3 is TGTGCCAGCAGTTTAAGGGGACAGGGGGCATTGTACGAGCAGTACTTC. This sequence joins TRBV27 and TRBJ2-4; 12 nucleotides agree with TRBD1. The J call could be wrong; TRBJ2-7 is a better fit for the DNA end. CDR1 and CDR2 from the germline V gene are MNHEY and SMNVEV (reference sequence). The CDR3 sequence is 16 residues long.

V and J are TRBV12-3 or TRBV12-4 and TRBJ2-1; D uncertain. With the DNA end fitting TRBJ2-7 better, the J assignment may be wrong. The CDR3 covers 14 residues. The DNA for the CDR3 is TGTGCCAGCAGTCCGGACGCTACTGTACGTGAGCAGTACTTC. Translated: CASSPDATVREQYF.

In this sample, this clonotype turned up once. The rearrangement links TRBV2 to TRBJ1-2, with a tentative D call TRBD1 (5 bases). Germline V gene sequence: CDR1 SNHLY, CDR2 FYNNEI. The CDR3 runs 15 residues. Trimming cost V 0 bases and J 10 bases, with 18 bases left between them. The CDR3: CASSEALRGGWDYTF. The CDR3 DNA sequence: TGTGCCAGCAGTGAAGCTCTTCGGGGCGGGTGGGACTACACCTTC.

The rearrangement uses TRBV29-1 and TRBJ2-5, with a tentative D call TRBD2 (5 bases). Trimming took off 4 bases at V and 4 bases at J, with 16 bases between the two ends. There are 14 residues in the CDR3. Per the germline V gene, CDR1 is SQVTM and CDR2 is ANQGSEA. CDR3 residues: CSVVWVGGGETQYF. The CDR3 DNA follows: TGCAGCGTTGTATGGGTTGGAGGTGGAGAGACCCAGTACTTC.

This clonotype was detected once. The rearrangement links TRBV9 to TRBJ2-7; the D is unclear. Germline CDR1 and CDR2: SGDLS and YYNGEE. This CDR3 comprises 14 residues. Trimming took 0 bases from V and 2 from J, leaving 9 bases between them. The chain's CDR3 is CASSVEGYTYEQYF. CDR3 DNA sequence: TGTGCCAGCAGCGTAGAAGGGTATACCTACGAGCAGTACTTC.

The sample holds a few counts of this clonotype. This rearrangement joins TRBV4-3 to TRBJ2-7, with D tentatively TRBD1 (7 bases). The CDR3 sequence is 18 residues long. In germline, CDR1 is LGHNA, CDR2 YSLEER. Trimming took off 0 bases at V and 2 bases at J, with 20 bases between the two ends. CDR3 nucleotide sequence: TGCGCCAGCAGCCAAGAGTCCGTTCGGGGGACAGCTCCCTACGAGCAGTACTTC. Amino acid sequence: CASSQESVRGTAPYEQYF.

The sample holds a few counts of this clonotype. The CDR3 loop is CASSQGTDSSYEQYF. CDR3 nucleotides: TGCGCCAGCAGCCAAGGGACAGACAGCTCCTACGAGCAGTACTTC. The V gene is TRBV4-1, the J gene TRBJ2-7, with D perhaps matching TRBD1 (6 bases). The ends were cut back, 1 base at V and 0 bases at J, with 10 bases in the middle. From germline, CDR1 is MGHRA and CDR2 YSYEKL. The CDR3 sequence is 15 residues long.

The rearrangement links TRBV29-1 to TRBJ1-5; no clear D gene. The ends were cut back, 6 bases at V and 10 bases at J, with 16 bases in the middle. The CDR3 consists of 12 residues. The germline V gene has CDR1 SQVTM and CDR2 ANQGSEA. CDR3 sequence reads: CSVTDGLNPQHF. CDR3 nucleotide sequence: TGCAGCGTCACGGACGGGCTGAATCCCCAGCATTTT.

Worth noting for this clonotype: Sequence at one end of the junction differs from germline and may be a read error. CDR3 loop: CTSRLGGGEAFF. The CDR3 bases are TGTACCAGCAGACTGGGGGGGGGCGAAGCTTTCTTT. This chain links TRBV12-3 or TRBV12-4 with TRBJ1-1; the D gene is possibly TRBD1 (6 bases). The CDR3 consists of 12 residues.

The chain has TRBV7-2 and TRBJ1-6; TRBD1 matches 9 bases. CDR3 length: 19 amino acids. Germline lookup yields CDR1 SGHTA and CDR2 FQGNSA. The V and J ends lost 2 bases and 0 bases, in that order; junction bases with no gene match: 8. This chain's CDR3 is CASSLPGTGLVSYNSPLHF. CDR3 sequence (DNA): TGTGCCAGCAGCTTACCCGGGACAGGGCTCGTCTCCTATAATTCACCCCTCCACTTT.

About this clonotype itself: One junction end does not reproduce the germline sequence, and a read error may be involved. V gene TRBV20-1 combines with J gene TRBJ1-2; D may be TRBD1 (5 bases). Germline V gives CDR1 DFQATT, CDR2 SNEGSKA (reference sequence). This CDR3 is built from 12 residues. As DNA, the CDR3 is TGCAGTGGGAGACAGCCTAACTATGACTACACCTTC. Translated, it gives CSGRQPNYDYTF.

This clonotype was detected a few times. The chain is built from TRBV21-1 and TRBJ1-2. TRBV21-1 corresponds to a pseudogene. The CDR3 extends over 11 amino acids. CDR3 in DNA: TGTGCCAGCACTTATCCCTATGGCTACACCTTC. Amino acid sequence: CASTYPYGYTF.